Each of the 15 T cell receptor beta chains below was sequenced from the same sample in a study of STAT5B mutations in CD4+ large granular lymphocyte leukemia. Produced via immunoSEQ multiplex PCR; TCRdb's table is partial and in-frame only. The sample yields about 48,000 clones, just over 70% seen once. The sample taken for sequencing was CD4+ T cells from blood buffy coats. All receptors derive from a human donor in good health.

The table lists this clone with a few counts. CDR3 sequence: CASSSLPSRQGFTGELFF. The CDR3 DNA is TGTGCCAGCAGCTCCCTGCCCTCTAGACAGGGTTTTACCGGGGAGCTGTTTTTT. The chain has TRBV7-9 and TRBJ2-2, with 7 bases matching TRBD1. V was clipped by 4 bases and J by 5 bases; unmatched bases: 16. Germline CDR1 and CDR2: SEHNR and FQNEAQ (reference sequence). CDR3 length equals 18 residues.

V is TRBV11-2 and J is TRBJ2-7; D might be TRBD1 (6 bases). Germline CDR1 is SGHAT and CDR2 is FQNNGV. The CDR3 consists of 14 residues. V was clipped by 1 base and J by 2 bases, with 9 bases between them. The CDR3: CASSLGGGPYEQYF. CDR3 DNA: TGTGCCAGCAGCTTAGGAGGGGGTCCCTACGAGCAGTACTTC.

J is TRBJ1-3 and V is TRBV6-4; TRBD1 might be the D (5 bases). The germline V and J ends were trimmed by 10 bases and 7 bases, with 17 bases remaining between them. The CDR3 spans 13 residues. CDR1 is MRHNA, CDR2 SNTAGT, per germline. CDR3 nucleotides: TGTGCCATCGGGGCGGCGAGAGGGAACACCATATATTTT. It codes for CAIGAARGNTIYF.

This clone was seen only a few times. The chain joins TRBV9 to TRBJ1-2; D is ambiguous. Per the germline V gene, CDR1 is SGDLS and CDR2 is YYNGEE. The V gene lost 4 bases and the J gene lost 1 base, with 8 bases spanning the gap. This CDR3 is 13 amino acids long. The CDR3 here is CASSSENNYGYTF. DNA of the CDR3: TGTGCCAGCAGCTCAGAGAATAACTATGGCTACACCTTC.

In its sample, this clone was seen a few times. The V gene is TRBV2, the J gene TRBJ1-6, with a weak D call TRBD1 (5 bases). The CDR3 extends over 13 amino acids. Germline V gene lookup returns CDR1 SNHLY and CDR2 FYNNEI. V was cut by 4 bases and J by 4 bases, with 5 bases left in between. This CDR3 reads CASSGGYNSPLHF. CDR3 nucleotides: TGTGCCAGCAGTGGGGGGTATAATTCACCCCTCCACTTT.

On this clone: This specimen includes other DNA sequences encoding the same CDR3. This chain joins TRBV18 and TRBJ2-7, with 9 bases matching TRBD1. Looked up from germline, CDR1 is KGHSH and CDR2 is LQKENI. The CDR3 extends over 15 amino acids. V dropped 2 bases and J dropped 2; count of bases not matched to a gene: 4. Here the CDR3 reads CASSPGTGSPYEQYF. The CDR3 coding sequence is TGTGCCAGCTCACCAGGGACAGGGTCCCCCTACGAGCAGTACTTC.

The chain has TRBV5-1 and TRBJ1-6; 9 bases agree with TRBD1. Trimming at V came to 0 bases and at J to 5 bases, leaving 0 bases not matched to a gene. Germline V gives CDR1 SGHRS, CDR2 YFSETQ. The CDR3 loop spans 15 amino acids. CDR3 protein: CASSLGTGDNSPLHF. DNA for the CDR3: TGCGCCAGCAGCTTGGGGACAGGGGATAATTCACCCCTCCACTTT.

This clone turned up a few times. This sequence joins TRBV2 and TRBJ1-4; a possible D gene is TRBD1 (6 bases). CDR3 length: 13 residues. Trimming left V 7 bases short and J 4 bases short, with 10 bases between. Germline V gene lookup returns CDR1 SNHLY and CDR2 FYNNEI. Written as DNA, the CDR3 is TGTGCCAGCAAAAGGGGGGATAATGAAAAACTGTTTTTT. Protein sequence: CASKRGDNEKLFF. Combining the CDR3 with reference TRBV2 and TRBJ1-4 gives the whole variable domain EPEVTQTPSHQVTQMGQEVILRCVPISNHLYFYWYRQILGQKVEFLVSFYNNEISEKSEIFDDQFSVERPDGSNFTLKIRSTKLEDSAMYFCASKRGDNEKLFFGSGTQLSVL.

The CDR3: CASSYPYKGGNEKLFF. The CDR3 bases are TGTGCCAGCAGCTATCCTTACAAAGGGGGTAATGAAAAACTGTTTTTT. The chain links TRBV6-6 to TRBJ1-4; tentative D call: TRBD1 (6 bases). Trimming left V 6 bases short and J 4 bases short, with 18 bases between. The germline V gene has CDR1 MNHNY and CDR2 SVGAGI (reference sequence). The CDR3 runs to 16 residues.

This clone was observed a few times. The chain recombines TRBV19 with TRBJ1-2; D not resolved. The V gene lost 5 bases and the J gene lost 8 bases, with 9 bases spanning the gap. CDR3 length equals 11 residues. The germline V gene encodes CDR1 LNHDA and CDR2 SQIVND (reference sequence). The CDR3 sequence is CASSLGDGYTF. In DNA form, the CDR3 reads TGTGCCAGTAGTCTCGGTGACGGCTACACCTTC.

V and J are TRBV7-2 and TRBJ2-5; D gene ambiguous. This CDR3 is built from 13 residues. Germline CDR1 SGHTA, CDR2 FQGNSA. Deletions cut 4 bases from V and 2 bases from J, with 8 bases between. Written as DNA, the CDR3 is TGTGCCAGCAGCTGGACGGTGCAAGAGACCCAGTACTTC. Translated: CASSWTVQETQYF.

The chain employs TRBV6-4 and TRBJ1-2; TRBD1 agrees at 8 bases. The CDR3 consists of 13 residues. The V gene's germline CDR1 is MRHNA and CDR2 SNTAGT. Trimming cost V 4 bases and J 5 bases; bases outside gene matches: 3. As DNA, the CDR3 is TGTGCCAGCAGTGCAGACAGGGGATATGGCTACACCTTC. This translates into CASSADRGYGYTF.

The V gene is TRBV6-5, the J gene TRBJ1-1; D not resolved. The V end lost 8 bases, the J end lost 2 bases, and 9 bases lay between the germline ends. Per germline, CDR1 MNHEY and CDR2 SVGAGI. The CDR3 extends over 12 amino acids. CDR3 amino acids: CASHSINTEAFF. For the CDR3, the DNA is TGTGCCAGCCATAGCATCAACACTGAAGCTTTCTTT.

This clone was recorded a few times. The chain joins TRBV7-2 to TRBJ2-1; 12 nucleotides align to TRBD2. Germline CDR1 is SGHTA and CDR2 is FQGNSA. V lost 0 bases and J lost 5; bases outside the gene matches: 2. The CDR3 runs 16 residues. The CDR3, as DNA: TGTGCCAGCAGCTTAGCGAGGACTAGCGGGAACAATGAGCAGTTCTTC. It yields the protein CASSLARTSGNNEQFF.

The chain combines TRBV5-3 with TRBJ2-5; TRBD2 aligns across 11 bases. TRBV5-3 is recorded as an ORF, its role being uncertain. V lost 2 bases to trimming and J lost 5 bases; unmatched junction nucleotides: 14. The CDR3 is made up of 18 amino acids. DNA for the CDR3: TGTGCCAGAAGCTTCCCTGGGACTAGCGGTACCACGGGGGAGACCCAGTACTTC. Residues: CARSFPGTSGTTGETQYF.